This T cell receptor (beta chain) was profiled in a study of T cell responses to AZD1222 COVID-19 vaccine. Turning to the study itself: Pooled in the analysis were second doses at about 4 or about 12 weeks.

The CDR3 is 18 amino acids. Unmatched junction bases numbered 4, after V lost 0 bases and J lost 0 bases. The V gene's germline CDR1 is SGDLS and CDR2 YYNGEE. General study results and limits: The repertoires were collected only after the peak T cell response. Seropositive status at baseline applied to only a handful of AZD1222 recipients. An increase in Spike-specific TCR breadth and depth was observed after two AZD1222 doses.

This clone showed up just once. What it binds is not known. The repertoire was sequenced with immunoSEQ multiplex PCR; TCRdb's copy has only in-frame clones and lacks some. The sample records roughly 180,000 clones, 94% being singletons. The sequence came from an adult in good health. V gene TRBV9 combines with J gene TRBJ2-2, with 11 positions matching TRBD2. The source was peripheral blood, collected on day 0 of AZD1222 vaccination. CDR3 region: CASSVARGLAANTGELFF. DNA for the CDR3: TGTGCCAGCAGCGTAGCCCGGGGACTAGCGGCGAACACCGGGGAGCTGTTTTTT.